This T cell receptor (beta chain) was recovered during a study of cytomegalovirus exposure and HLA in healthy donors. Study details: Researchers found that 81% of 300 to 450 genotyped donors fell within the Caucasian-associated ancestry cluster.

The CDR3 covers 16 residues. J lost 3 bases, V lost 2 bases, and 3 bases had no gene match. Germline V CDR1 and CDR2: MNHNY, SVGAGI (reference sequence). PCR was performed using 60 Vbeta and 13 Jbeta primers. TCRdb's table, derived via immunoSEQ multiplex PCR, lists solely in-frame clones and lacks some. This repertoire shows roughly 160,000 clones, 80% to 85% found once; its top ten account for 7% to 9.5%. Source material: PBMCs. The rearrangement links TRBV6-6 to TRBJ2-2; 10 nucleotides line up with TRBD2. This sequence was found in a male donor in good health and CMV-seropositive. The CDR3 protein is CASSYPGTSDTGELFF. CDR3 bases: TGTGCCAGCAGTTACCCCGGGACTAGCGACACCGGGGAGCTGTTTTTT.